Each of the 18 T cell receptor beta chains below was sequenced from the same sample in a study of blood T cell repertoires in COVID-19. Data came from immunoSEQ multiplex PCR; TCRdb stores just in-frame clones and leaves some out. This sample has some 300,000 clones; about 87% occur once, and the top ten carry approximately 6.5%. Sequences were obtained from peripheral blood. Receptors originate from a woman aged 45 to 65 with COVID-19, enrolled during active disease.

This sequence joins TRBV5-1 and TRBJ2-1, with TRBD2 identical over 8 bases. Trimming cost V 4 bases and J 6 bases; bases outside gene matches: 9. This CDR3 contains 15 residues. Germline assignment: CDR1 SGHRS and CDR2 YFSETQ. Written as DNA, the CDR3 is TGCGCCAGCAGCGTGGGGACTAGGGATACCAATGAGCAGTTCTTC. This codes for CASSVGTRDTNEQFF.

In its sample, this clone was seen once. The V and J genes are TRBV29-1 and TRBJ2-2; 8 nucleotides line up with TRBD1. This CDR3 region has 14 residues. The germline gives CDR1 SQVTM, CDR2 ANQGSEA. V lost 5 bases and J lost 7; bases outside the gene matches: 9. The CDR3 coding sequence is TGCAGCGTTCATAGACAGGGGAAGGTCGGGGAGCTGTTTTTT. This encodes CSVHRQGKVGELFF.

The chain combines TRBV11-2 with TRBJ2-1; 7 bases are shared with TRBD2. Per germline, CDR1 SGHAT and CDR2 FQNNGV. CDR3 length: 14 residues. Trimming took 6 bases from V and 8 from J; bases not matched to a gene: 10. The CDR3 region has the DNA TGTGCCAGCAGTCGTCCGGGACTATACCATGAGCAGTTCTTC. This sequence encodes CASSRPGLYHEQFF.

DNA for the CDR3: TGTGCTAGTGGTTTGGTACGTTCTAGCGGAGTGGCGGCAGATACGCAGTATTTT. Encoded protein: CASGLVRSSGVAADTQYF. The chain combines TRBV12-5 with TRBJ2-3, with TRBD2 matching 7 bases. Losses at the gene ends were 0 bases for V and 4 bases for J; bases not matched to a gene: 13. The CDR3 covers 18 residues. Germline values: CDR1 LGHNT, CDR2 FRNRAP.

The J gene is TRBJ2-7, the V gene TRBV7-9; no reliable D call. Trimming took off 6 bases at V and 0 bases at J, with 18 bases between the two ends. The CDR3 runs 16 residues. Germline CDR1 and CDR2: SEHNR and FQNEAQ (reference sequence). The CDR3 protein is CASSTTDLSTSYEQYF. CDR3 DNA: TGTGCCAGCAGTACGACTGACCTCTCCACCTCCTACGAGCAGTACTTC.

The sample holds one count of this clone. V is TRBV5-8 and J is TRBJ2-5; 11 bases match TRBD2. V trimming: 4 bases; J trimming: 5 bases; junction bases outside the gene matches: 7. The V gene's germline CDR1 is SGHTS and CDR2 YDEGEE. The CDR3 contains 15 residues. DNA of the CDR3: TGTGCCAGCAGCCGTAGCGGGAGGGCCTGGGAGACCCAGTACTTC. This encodes CASSRSGRAWETQYF.

The chain recombines TRBV2 with TRBJ2-5, with 12 bases fitting TRBD1. The CDR3 spans 19 residues. V shed 7 bases, J shed 5 bases, and the junction held 20 bases outside the gene matches. Germline CDR1 SNHLY, CDR2 FYNNEI. CDR3: CASNTRGGDRGRFEETQYF. CDR3 nucleotide sequence: TGTGCCAGCAACACACGTGGGGGGGACAGGGGGCGGTTCGAGGAGACCCAGTACTTC.

The gene calls are TRBV7-9 and TRBJ2-2, with D possibly being TRBD1 (6 bases). This CDR3 comprises 16 residues. Looked up from germline, CDR1 is SEHNR and CDR2 is FQNEAQ (reference sequence). Trimming took 5 bases from V and 1 from J, leaving 14 bases between them. The CDR3 sequence: CASSHSWTENTGELFF. CDR3 bases: TGTGCCAGCAGCCACTCCTGGACAGAGAACACCGGGGAGCTGTTTTTT.

The chain employs TRBV5-1 and TRBJ2-3; no reliable D call. V was cut by 2 bases and J by 4 bases, with 8 bases left in between. The V gene's germline CDR1 is SGHRS and CDR2 YFSETQ. The CDR3 totals 13 residues. The CDR3 is CASSFTGADTQYF. The DNA of the CDR3 is TGCGCCAGCAGCTTTACGGGTGCAGATACGCAGTATTTT.

This chain connects TRBV5-1 to TRBJ1-1; 7 bases match TRBD1. The ends lost 0 bases at V and 5 bases at J; junction bases unmatched: 10. CDR1 and CDR2 (germline): SGHRS, YFSETQ. This CDR3 is 16 amino acids long. The CDR3 DNA is TGCGCCAGCAGCTTGGCCGGTGACAGGGCGTGGACTGAAGCTTTCTTT. Translation gives CASSLAGDRAWTEAFF.

The V gene is TRBV7-9, the J gene TRBJ1-5; 7 bases fit TRBD1. The germline V gene has CDR1 SEHNR and CDR2 FQNEAQ (reference sequence). CDR3 size: 12 residues. V lost 5 bases to trimming and J lost 9 bases; unmatched junction nucleotides: 4. For the CDR3, the DNA is TGTGCCAGCAGCGAGGGACAGCTGCCCCAGCATTTT. The encoded protein is CASSEGQLPQHF.

The chain carries TRBV12-3 or TRBV12-4 and TRBJ1-6; D gene unclear. The CDR3 sequence is 12 residues long. Trimming left V 5 bases short and J 5 bases short, with 4 bases between. The CDR3 region is CASSLHNSPLHF. The CDR3 region has the DNA TGTGCCAGCAGTCTCCATAATTCACCCCTCCACTTT.

This clone has only one observation. V and J are TRBV9 and TRBJ1-3; 11 nucleotides align to TRBD1. V gave up 0 bases and J gave up 4 bases; unmatched junction bases: 6. This CDR3 region has 17 residues. The germline V gene has CDR1 SGDLS and CDR2 YYNGEE. CDR3 sequence (DNA): TGTGCCAGCAGCGTAGAAGGACAGGGGGCAAAAGGAAACACCATATATTTT. Protein product: CASSVEGQGAKGNTIYF.

The chain is built from TRBV10-1 and TRBJ2-3; the match to TRBD2 covers 12 bases. Germline V lookup: CDR1 WNHNN, CDR2 SYGVQD (reference sequence). CDR3 length equals 17 residues. V was clipped by 3 bases and J by 0 bases; unmatched bases: 4. The DNA of the CDR3 is TGCGCCAGCAGTGAACTAGCGGGAGGACCAAGCACAGATACGCAGTATTTT. This sequence encodes CASSELAGGPSTDTQYF.

The gene calls are TRBV12-5 and TRBJ1-5, with 8 bases identical to TRBD1. CDR3 length: 16 amino acids. Germline values: CDR1 LGHNT, CDR2 FRNRAP. V lost 6 bases and J lost 4; bases outside the gene matches: 11. For the CDR3, the DNA is TGTGCTAGTGGAATCCGAAGACAGGGGTATAATCAGCCCCAGCATTTT. Protein: CASGIRRQGYNQPQHF.

The chain links TRBV18 to TRBJ1-5; D ambiguous. Germline V gives CDR1 KGHSH, CDR2 LQKENI. Trimming cost V 3 bases and J 2 bases, with 5 bases left between them. The CDR3 consists of 13 residues. The CDR3, as DNA: TGTGCCAGCTCACCCTCAGGCAATCAGCCCCAGCATTTT. Protein: CASSPSGNQPQHF.

V and J are TRBV5-6 and TRBJ2-1; D is possibly TRBD1 (6 bases). The length of the CDR3 is 18 residues. CDR1 SGHDT and CDR2 YYEEEE come from the germline V gene. V was clipped by 2 bases and J by 3 bases, with 21 bases between them. Here the CDR3 DNA reads TGTGCCAGCAGCTTCCGAAATACAGGGAAGATTCGCTACAATGAGCAGTTCTTC. This gives the protein CASSFRNTGKIRYNEQFF.

The J gene is TRBJ2-7, the V gene TRBV3-1 (or the pseudogene TRBV3-2); 12 nucleotides align to TRBD2. The CDR3 is 18 amino acids. Trimming removed 4 bases from V and 0 bases from J; junction bases left unmatched: 10. Germline CDR1 and CDR2: LGHDT and YNNKEL (reference sequence). The CDR3 coding sequence is TGTGCCAGCAGCCCCGCCGGGACTAGCGGGTCGCCCTCCTACGAGCAGTACTTC. It yields the protein CASSPAGTSGSPSYEQYF.